The clone carrying this T cell receptor beta chain came up a few times. What it recognizes is unknown. This sample is part of a study of T cell responses to AZD1222 COVID-19 vaccine. Broader study findings: Sampling captured repertoires only after the peak T cell response. Mapped onto spike, vaccine-associated CD4 TCRs spanned it and were dominant at 160-218 and 743-854. Only a handful of people who got AZD1222 tested seropositive at baseline. In a largely white British group with more females than males, clonal diversity was possibly underestimated.

The trim removed 5 bases at V and 4 bases at J, leaving 10 bases unmatched. The CDR3 is 15 amino acids. The germline V gene has CDR1 SGHAT and CDR2 FQNNGV. Repertoires were generated with immunoSEQ multiplex PCR, while TCRdb's copy carries only in-frame clones and drops some. This table holds some 120,000 clones, 70% to 90% found once. The material sequenced was peripheral blood, taken on day 0 of AZD1222 vaccination. The rearrangement joins TRBV11-2 to TRBJ1-2; 7 positions match TRBD1. The sequence came from an adult in good health. CDR3: CASSNPGQPSYGYTF. CDR3 nucleotides: TGTGCCAGCAGCAACCCGGGACAGCCTTCCTATGGCTACACCTTC.